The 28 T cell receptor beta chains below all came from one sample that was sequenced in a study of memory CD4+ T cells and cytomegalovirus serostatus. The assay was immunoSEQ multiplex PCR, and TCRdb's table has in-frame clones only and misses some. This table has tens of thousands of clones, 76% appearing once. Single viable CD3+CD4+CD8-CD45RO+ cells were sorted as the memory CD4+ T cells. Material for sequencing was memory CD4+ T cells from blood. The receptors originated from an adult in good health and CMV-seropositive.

CDR3 amino acids: CASSFIGQGQDTEAFF. The CDR3 DNA is TGTGCCAGCAGTTTTATTGGACAGGGGCAGGACACTGAAGCTTTCTTT. This rearrangement joins TRBV28 to TRBJ1-1; 9 nucleotides match TRBD1. J lost 3 bases, V lost 3 bases, and 8 bases had no gene match. Germline V gene lookup returns CDR1 MDHEN and CDR2 SYDVKM. The CDR3 is made up of 16 amino acids.

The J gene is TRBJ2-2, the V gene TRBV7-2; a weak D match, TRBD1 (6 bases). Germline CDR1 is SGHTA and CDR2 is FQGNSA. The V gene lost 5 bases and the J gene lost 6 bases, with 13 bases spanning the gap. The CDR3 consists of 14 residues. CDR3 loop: CASSPNRVAGELFF. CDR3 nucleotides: TGTGCCAGCAGCCCGAACAGGGTGGCCGGGGAGCTGTTTTTT.

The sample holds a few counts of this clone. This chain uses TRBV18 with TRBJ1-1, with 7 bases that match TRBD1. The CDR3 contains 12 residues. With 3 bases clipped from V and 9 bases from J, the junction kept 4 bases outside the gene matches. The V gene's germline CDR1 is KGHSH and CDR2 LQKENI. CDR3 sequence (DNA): TGTGCCAGCTCACCGAGGACAGGCCAAGCTTTCTTT. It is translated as CASSPRTGQAFF.

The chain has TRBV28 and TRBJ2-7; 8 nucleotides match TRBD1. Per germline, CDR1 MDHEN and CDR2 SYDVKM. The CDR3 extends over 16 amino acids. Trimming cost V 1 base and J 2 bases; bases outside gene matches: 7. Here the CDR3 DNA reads TGTGCCAGCAGTTTATTTGGGGACAGGATAACCTACGAGCAGTACTTC. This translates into CASSLFGDRITYEQYF.

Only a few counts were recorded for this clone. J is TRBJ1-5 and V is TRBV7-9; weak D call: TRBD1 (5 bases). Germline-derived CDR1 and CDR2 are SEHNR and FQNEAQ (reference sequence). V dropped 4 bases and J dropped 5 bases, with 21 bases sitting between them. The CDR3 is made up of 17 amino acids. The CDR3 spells CASSSQSLLSGDQPQHF. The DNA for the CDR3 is TGTGCCAGCAGCTCACAGAGCTTGTTATCGGGGGATCAGCCCCAGCATTTT.

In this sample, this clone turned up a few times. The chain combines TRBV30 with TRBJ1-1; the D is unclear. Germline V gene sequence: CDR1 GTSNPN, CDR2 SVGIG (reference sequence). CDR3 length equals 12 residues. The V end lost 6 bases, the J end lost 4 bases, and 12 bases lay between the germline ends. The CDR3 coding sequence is TGTGCCTGCTTAAGCTCGGGCACTGAAGCTTTCTTT. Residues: CACLSSGTEAFF.

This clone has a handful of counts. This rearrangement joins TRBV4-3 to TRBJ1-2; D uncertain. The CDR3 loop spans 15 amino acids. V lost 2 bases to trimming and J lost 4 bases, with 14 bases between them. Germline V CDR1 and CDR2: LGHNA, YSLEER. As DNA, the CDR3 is TGCGCCAGCAGCCAATCCGCAGTGGAGGGCTATGGCTACACCTTC. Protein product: CASSQSAVEGYGYTF.

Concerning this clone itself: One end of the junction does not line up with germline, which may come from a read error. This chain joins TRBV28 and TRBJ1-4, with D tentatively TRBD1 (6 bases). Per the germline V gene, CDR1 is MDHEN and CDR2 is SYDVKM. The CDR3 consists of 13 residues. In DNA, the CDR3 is TGTGCCAGCAGTTTACGAAACAGGGTTGTCCTCCTTTTT. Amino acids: CASSLRNRVVLLF.

The DNA of the CDR3 is TGTGCCATCAGTGAGACGATACAGGTAGATCGAGACACCATATATTTT. Residues: CAISETIQVDRDTIYF. The chain carries TRBV10-3 and TRBJ1-3, with D perhaps TRBD1 (5 bases). Trimming left V 2 bases short and J 8 bases short, with 19 bases between. CDR3 size: 16 residues. Germline V lookup: CDR1 ENHRY, CDR2 SYGVKD.

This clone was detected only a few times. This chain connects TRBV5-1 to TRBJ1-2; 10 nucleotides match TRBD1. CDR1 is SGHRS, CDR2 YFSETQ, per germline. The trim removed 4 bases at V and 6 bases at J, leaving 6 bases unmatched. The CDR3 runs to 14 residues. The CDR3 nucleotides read TGCGCCAGCAGCACAGAGGGACAGGGGAATGGCTACACCTTC. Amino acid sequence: CASSTEGQGNGYTF. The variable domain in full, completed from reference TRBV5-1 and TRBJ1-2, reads KAGVTQTPRYLIKTRGQQVTLSCSPISGHRSVSWYQQTPGQGLQFLFEYFSETQRNKGNFPGRFSGRQFSNSRSEMNVSTLELGDSALYLCASSTEGQGNGYTFGSGTRLTVV.

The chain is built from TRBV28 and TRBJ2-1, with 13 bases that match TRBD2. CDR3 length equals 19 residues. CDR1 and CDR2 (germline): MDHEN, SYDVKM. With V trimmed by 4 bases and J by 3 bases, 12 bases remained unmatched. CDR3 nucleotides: TGTGCCAGCAGTTCCACTAGCGGGAGGGCCGAGGGACTCTACAATGAGCAGTTCTTC. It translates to CASSSTSGRAEGLYNEQFF.

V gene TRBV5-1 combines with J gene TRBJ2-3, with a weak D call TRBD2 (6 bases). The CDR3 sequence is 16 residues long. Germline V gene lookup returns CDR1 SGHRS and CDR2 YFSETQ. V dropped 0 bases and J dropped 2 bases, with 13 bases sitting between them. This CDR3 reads CASSLVWRGLTDTQYF. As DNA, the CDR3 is TGCGCCAGCAGCTTGGTATGGAGGGGCCTCACAGATACGCAGTATTTT.

This CDR3 is CASSQPLETQYF. CDR3 nucleotides: TGCGCCAGCAGCCAACCCCTAGAGACCCAGTACTTC. The gene calls are TRBV4-1 and TRBJ2-5; the D is unclear. The V end lost 2 bases, the J end lost 4 bases, and 5 bases lay between the germline ends. Germline values: CDR1 MGHRA, CDR2 YSYEKL. The CDR3 consists of 12 residues.

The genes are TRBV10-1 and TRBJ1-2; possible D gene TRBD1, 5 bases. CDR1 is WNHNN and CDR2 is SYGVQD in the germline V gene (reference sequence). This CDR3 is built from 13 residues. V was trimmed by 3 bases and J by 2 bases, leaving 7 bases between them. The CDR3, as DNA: TGCGCCAGCAGTGAATCAGGGAACTATGGCTACACCTTC. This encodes CASSESGNYGYTF.

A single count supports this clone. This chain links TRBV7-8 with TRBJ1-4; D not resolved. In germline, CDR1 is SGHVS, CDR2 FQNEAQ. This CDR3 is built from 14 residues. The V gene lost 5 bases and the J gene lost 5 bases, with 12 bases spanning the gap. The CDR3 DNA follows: TGTGCCAGCAGCCCCCGTGTTCTAAATGAAAAACTGTTTTTT. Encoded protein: CASSPRVLNEKLFF.

CDR3 nucleotide sequence: TGTGCCAGCAGGCAGTACAGGGGAGGCAACACTGAAGCTTTCTTT. This gives the protein CASRQYRGGNTEAFF. This sequence joins TRBV28 and TRBJ1-1, with 7 bases aligning to TRBD1. After removal of 6 bases from V and 2 bases from J, the junction contained 9 bases not matched to a gene. Per the germline V gene, CDR1 is MDHEN and CDR2 is SYDVKM. This CDR3 comprises 15 residues.

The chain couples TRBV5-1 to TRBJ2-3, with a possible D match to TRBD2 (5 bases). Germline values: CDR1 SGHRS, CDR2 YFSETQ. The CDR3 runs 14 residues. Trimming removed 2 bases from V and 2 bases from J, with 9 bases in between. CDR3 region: CASSFREITDTQYF. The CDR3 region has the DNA TGCGCCAGCAGCTTCCGGGAAATCACAGATACGCAGTATTTT.

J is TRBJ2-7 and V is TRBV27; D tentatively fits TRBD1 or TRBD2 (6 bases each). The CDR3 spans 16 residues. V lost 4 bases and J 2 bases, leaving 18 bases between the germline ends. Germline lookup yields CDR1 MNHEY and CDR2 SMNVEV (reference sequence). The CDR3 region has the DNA TGTGCCAGCAGTTACCGGGGGCCGGGACAAGCCTACGAGCAGTACTTC. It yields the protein CASSYRGPGQAYEQYF.

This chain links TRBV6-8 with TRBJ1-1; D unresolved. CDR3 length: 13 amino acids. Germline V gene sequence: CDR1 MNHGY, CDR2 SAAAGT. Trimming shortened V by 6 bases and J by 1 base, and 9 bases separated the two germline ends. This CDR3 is CASRGPRNTEAFF. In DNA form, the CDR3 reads TGTGCCAGCAGGGGCCCCCGGAACACTGAAGCTTTCTTT.

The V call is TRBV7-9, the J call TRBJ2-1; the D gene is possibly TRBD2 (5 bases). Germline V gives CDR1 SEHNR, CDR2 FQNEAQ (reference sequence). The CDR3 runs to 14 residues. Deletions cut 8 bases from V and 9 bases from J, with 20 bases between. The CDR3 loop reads CASGPPGSATEQFF. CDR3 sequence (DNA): TGTGCCAGCGGTCCGCCGGGATCGGCCACTGAGCAGTTCTTC. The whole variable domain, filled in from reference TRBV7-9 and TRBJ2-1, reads DTGVSQNPRHKITKRGQNVTFRCDPISEHNRLYWYRQTLGQGPEFLTYFQNEAQLEKSRLLSDRFSAERPKGSFSTLEIQRTEQGDSAMYLCASGPPGSATEQFFGPGTRLTVL.

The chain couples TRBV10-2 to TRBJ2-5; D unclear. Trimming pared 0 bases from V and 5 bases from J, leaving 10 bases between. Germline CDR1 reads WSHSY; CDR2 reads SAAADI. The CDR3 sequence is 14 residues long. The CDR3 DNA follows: TGCGCCAGCAGTGAGTCGGGGTCCGGCGAGACCCAGTACTTC. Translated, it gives CASSESGSGETQYF.

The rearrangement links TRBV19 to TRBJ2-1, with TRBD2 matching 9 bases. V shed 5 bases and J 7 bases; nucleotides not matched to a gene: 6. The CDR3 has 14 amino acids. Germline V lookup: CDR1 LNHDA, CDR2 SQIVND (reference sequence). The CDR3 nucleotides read TGTGCCAGTAGTGGGGTAGCGGGAGAGAATGAGCAGTTCTTC. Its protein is CASSGVAGENEQFF.

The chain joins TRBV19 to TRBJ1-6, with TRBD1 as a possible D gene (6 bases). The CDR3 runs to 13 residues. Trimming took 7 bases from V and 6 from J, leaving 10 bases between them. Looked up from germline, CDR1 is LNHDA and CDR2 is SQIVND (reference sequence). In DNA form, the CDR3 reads TGTGCCAGTACAGGGGCTGTTAATTCACCCCTCCACTTT. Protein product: CASTGAVNSPLHF.

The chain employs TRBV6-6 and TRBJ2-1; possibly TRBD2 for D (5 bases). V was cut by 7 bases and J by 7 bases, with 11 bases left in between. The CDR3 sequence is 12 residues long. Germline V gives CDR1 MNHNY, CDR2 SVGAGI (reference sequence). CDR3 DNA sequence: TGTGCCAGCACCACTAGTAATAATGAGCAGTTCTTC. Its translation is CASTTSNNEQFF.

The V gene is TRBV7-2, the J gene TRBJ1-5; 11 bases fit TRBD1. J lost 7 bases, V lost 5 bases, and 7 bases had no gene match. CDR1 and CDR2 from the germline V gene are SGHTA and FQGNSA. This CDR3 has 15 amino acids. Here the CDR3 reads CASSLGQGAGQPQHF. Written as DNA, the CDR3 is TGTGCCAGCAGCCTCGGACAGGGGGCCGGGCAGCCCCAGCATTTT. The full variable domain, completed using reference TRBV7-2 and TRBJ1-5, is GAGVSQSPSNKVTEKGKDVELRCDPISGHTALYWYRQSLGQGLEFLIYFQGNSAPDKSGLPSDRFSAERTGGSVSTLTIQRTQQEDSAVYLCASSLGQGAGQPQHFGDGTRLSIL.

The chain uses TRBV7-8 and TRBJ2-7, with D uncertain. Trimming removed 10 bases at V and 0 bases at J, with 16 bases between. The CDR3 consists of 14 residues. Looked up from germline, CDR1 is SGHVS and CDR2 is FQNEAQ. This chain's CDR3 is CATQNDFISYEQYF. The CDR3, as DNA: TGTGCCACGCAAAACGACTTCATCTCCTACGAGCAGTACTTC.

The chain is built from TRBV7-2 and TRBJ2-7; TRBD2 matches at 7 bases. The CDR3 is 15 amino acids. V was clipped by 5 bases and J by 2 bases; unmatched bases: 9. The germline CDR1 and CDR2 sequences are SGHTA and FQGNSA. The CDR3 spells CASSSQGGSTYEQYF. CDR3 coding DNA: TGTGCCAGCAGCAGTCAGGGCGGGAGCACCTACGAGCAGTACTTC.

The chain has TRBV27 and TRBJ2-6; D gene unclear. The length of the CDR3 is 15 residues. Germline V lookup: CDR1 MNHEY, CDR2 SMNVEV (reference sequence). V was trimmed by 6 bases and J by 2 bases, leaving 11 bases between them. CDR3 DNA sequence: TGTGCCAGCAGCCCGCAGCTTACTGGGGCCAACGTCCTGACTTTC. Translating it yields CASSPQLTGANVLTF.